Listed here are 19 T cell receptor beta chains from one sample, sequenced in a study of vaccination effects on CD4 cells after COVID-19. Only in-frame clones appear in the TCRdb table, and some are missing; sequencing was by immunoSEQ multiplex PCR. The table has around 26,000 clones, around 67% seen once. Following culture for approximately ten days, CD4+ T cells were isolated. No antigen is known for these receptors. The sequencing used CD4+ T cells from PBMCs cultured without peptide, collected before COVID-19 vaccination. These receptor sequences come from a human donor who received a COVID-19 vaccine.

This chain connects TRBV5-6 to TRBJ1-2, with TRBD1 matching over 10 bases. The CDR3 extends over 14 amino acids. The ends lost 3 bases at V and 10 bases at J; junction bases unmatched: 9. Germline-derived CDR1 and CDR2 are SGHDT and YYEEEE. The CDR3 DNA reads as TGTGCCAGCAGCTCCTACGGGACAGGGGATCCCTACACCTTC. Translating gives CASSSYGTGDPYTF. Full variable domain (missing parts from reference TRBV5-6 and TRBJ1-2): DAGVTQSPTHLIKTRGQQVTLRCSPKSGHDTVSWYQQALGQGPQFIFQYYEEEERQRGNFPDRFSGHQFPNYSSELNVNALLLGDSALYLCASSSYGTGDPYTFGSGTRLTVV.

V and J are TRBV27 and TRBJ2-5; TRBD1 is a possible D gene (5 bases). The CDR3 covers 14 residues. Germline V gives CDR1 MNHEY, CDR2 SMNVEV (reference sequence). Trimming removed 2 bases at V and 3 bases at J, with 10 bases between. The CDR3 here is CASSLRAREETQYF. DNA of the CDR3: TGTGCCAGCAGTTTACGGGCCAGGGAAGAGACCCAGTACTTC.

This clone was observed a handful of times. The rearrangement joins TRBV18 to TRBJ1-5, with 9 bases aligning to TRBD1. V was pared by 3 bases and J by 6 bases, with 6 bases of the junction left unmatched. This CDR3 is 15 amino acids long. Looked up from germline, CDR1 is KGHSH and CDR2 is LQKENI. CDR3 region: CASSPPGQGIQPQHF. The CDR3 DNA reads TGTGCCAGCTCACCCCCGGGACAGGGAATTCAGCCCCAGCATTTT.

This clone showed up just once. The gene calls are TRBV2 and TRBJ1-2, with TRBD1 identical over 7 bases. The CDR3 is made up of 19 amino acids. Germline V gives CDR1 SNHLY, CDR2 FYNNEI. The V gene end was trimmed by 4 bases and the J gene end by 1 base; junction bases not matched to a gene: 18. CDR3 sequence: CASSGLGTATTSYNYGYTF. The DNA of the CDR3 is TGTGCCAGCAGTGGACTCGGGACAGCGACTACGTCCTATAACTATGGCTACACCTTC.

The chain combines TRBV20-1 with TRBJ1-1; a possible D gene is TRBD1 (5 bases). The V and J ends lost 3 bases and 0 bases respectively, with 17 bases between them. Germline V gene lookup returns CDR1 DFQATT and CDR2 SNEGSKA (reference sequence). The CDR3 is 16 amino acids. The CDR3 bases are TGCAGTGCTAGTGCGTCGGCAGGGAGTATGAACACTGAAGCTTTCTTT. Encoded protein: CSASASAGSMNTEAFF.

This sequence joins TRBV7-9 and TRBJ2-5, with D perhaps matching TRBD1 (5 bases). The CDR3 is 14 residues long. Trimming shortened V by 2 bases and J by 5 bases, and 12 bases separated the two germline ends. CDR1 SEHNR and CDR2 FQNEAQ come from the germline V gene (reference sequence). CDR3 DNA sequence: TGTGCCAGCAGCTTACCGTCAGGGCTGGAGACCCAGTACTTC. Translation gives CASSLPSGLETQYF.

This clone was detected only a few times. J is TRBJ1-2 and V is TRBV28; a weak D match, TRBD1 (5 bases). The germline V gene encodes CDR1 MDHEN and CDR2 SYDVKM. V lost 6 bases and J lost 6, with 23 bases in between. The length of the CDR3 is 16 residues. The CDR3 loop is CASSSPAGPLRNGYTF. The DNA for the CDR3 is TGTGCCAGCAGCAGCCCCGCGGGACCGCTAAGGAATGGCTACACCTTC.

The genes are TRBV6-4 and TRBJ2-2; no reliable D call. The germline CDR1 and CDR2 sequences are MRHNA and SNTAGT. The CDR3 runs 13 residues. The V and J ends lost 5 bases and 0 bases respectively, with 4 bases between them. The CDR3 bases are TGTGCCAGCAGTACCGCGAACACCGGGGAGCTGTTTTTT. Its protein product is CASSTANTGELFF.

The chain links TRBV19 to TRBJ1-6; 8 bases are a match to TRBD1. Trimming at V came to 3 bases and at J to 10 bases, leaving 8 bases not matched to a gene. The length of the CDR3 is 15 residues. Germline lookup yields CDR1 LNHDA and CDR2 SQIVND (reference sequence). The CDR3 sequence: CASSMITGGESPLHF. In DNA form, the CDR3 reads TGTGCCAGTAGTATGATAACAGGGGGTGAATCACCCCTCCACTTT.

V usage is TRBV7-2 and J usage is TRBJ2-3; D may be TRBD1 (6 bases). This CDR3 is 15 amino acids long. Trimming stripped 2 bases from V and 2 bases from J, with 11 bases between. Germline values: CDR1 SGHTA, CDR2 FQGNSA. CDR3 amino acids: CASSLPGQLTDTQYF. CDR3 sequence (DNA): TGTGCCAGCAGCTTACCGGGACAACTCACAGATACGCAGTATTTT.

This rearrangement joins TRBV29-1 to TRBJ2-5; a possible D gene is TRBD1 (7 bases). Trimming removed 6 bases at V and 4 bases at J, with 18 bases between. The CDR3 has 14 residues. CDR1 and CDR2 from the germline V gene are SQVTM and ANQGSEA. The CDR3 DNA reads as TGCAGCGTCGCCCTTCAGGGGGGCGGAGAGACCCAGTACTTC. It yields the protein CSVALQGGGETQYF. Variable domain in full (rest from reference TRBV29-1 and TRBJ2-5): SAVISQKPSRDICQRGTSLTIQCQVDSQVTMMFWYRQQPGQSLTLIATANQGSEATYESGFVIDKFPISRPNLTFSTLTVSNMSPEDSSIYLCSVALQGGGETQYFGPGTRLLVL.

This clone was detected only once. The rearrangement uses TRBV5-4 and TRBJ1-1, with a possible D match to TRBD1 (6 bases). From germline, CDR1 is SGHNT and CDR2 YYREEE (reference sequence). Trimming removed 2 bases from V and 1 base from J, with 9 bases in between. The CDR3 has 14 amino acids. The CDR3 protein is CASSLLTGNTEAFF. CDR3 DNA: TGTGCCAGCAGCTTATTGACAGGGAACACTGAAGCTTTCTTT.

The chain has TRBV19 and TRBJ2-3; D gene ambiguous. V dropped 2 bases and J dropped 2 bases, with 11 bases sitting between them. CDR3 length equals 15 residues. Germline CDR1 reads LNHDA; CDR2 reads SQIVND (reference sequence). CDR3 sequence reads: CASSIKYGVTDTQYF. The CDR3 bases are TGTGCCAGTAGTATAAAATACGGAGTCACAGATACGCAGTATTTT.

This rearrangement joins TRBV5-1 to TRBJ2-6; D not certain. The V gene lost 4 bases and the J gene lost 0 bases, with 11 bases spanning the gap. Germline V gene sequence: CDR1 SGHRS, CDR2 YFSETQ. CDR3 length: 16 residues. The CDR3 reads CASSGSPSSGANVLTF. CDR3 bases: TGCGCCAGCAGCGGCAGTCCAAGCTCTGGGGCCAACGTCCTGACTTTC.

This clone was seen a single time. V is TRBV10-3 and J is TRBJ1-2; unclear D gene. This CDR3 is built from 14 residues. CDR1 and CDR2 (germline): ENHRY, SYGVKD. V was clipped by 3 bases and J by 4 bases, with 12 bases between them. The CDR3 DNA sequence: TGTGCCATCAGTGAAAGGGTCGGTTCCTATGGCTACACCTTC. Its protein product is CAISERVGSYGYTF.

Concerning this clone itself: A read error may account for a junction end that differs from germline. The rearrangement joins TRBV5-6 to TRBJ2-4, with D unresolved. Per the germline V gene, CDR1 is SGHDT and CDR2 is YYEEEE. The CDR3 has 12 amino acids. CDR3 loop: CASSLAEGFQDF. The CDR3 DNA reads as TGTGCCAGCAGCTTGGCGGAAGGGTTTCAGGACTTC. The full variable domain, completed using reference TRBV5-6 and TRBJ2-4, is DAGVTQSPTHLIKTRGQQVTLRCSPKSGHDTVSWYQQALGQGPQFIFQYYEEEERQRGNFPDRFSGHQFPNYSSELNVNALLLGDSALYLCASSLAEGFQDFGAGTRLSVL.

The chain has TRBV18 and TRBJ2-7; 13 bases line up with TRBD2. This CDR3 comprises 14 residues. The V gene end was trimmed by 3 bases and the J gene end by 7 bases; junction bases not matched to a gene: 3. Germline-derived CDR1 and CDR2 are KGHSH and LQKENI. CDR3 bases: TGTGCCAGCTCACCGAGACTAGCGGGGGGAGAGCAGTACTTC. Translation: CASSPRLAGGEQYF. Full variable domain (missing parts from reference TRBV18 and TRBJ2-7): NAGVMQNPRHLVRRRGQEARLRCSPMKGHSHVYWYRQLPEEGLKFMVYLQKENIIDESGMPKERFSAEFPKEGPSILRIQQVVRGDSAAYFCASSPRLAGGEQYFGPGTRLTVT.

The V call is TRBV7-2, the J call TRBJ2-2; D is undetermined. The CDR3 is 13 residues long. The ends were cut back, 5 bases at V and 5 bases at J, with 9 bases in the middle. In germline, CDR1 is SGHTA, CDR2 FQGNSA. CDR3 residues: CASSRGRTGELFF. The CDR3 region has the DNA TGTGCCAGCAGCCGCGGTCGTACCGGGGAGCTGTTTTTT.

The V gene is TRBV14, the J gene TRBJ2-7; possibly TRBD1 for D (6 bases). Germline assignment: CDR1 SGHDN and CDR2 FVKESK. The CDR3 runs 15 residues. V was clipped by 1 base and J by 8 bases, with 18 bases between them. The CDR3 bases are TGTGCCAGCAGCCAAGTCCGCTACCCTAGGGGGAAGCAGTACTTC. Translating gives CASSQVRYPRGKQYF.